What follows are 25 T cell receptor beta chains derived from one specimen sequenced in a study of blood T cell repertoires in COVID-19. Using immunoSEQ multiplex PCR, the repertoire was profiled, and TCRdb retains in-frame clones only, with some absent. This sample has about 270,000 clones; 70% to 90% occur once, and the top ten carry about 11%. Sequencing used peripheral blood. These receptors were collected from a woman between 65 and 79 years old with acute or convalescent COVID-19.

The rearrangement uses TRBV12-5 and TRBJ2-7, with D hard to call. V lost 4 bases and J lost 0, with 13 bases in between. There are 15 residues in the CDR3. The germline gives CDR1 LGHNT, CDR2 FRNRAP. As DNA, the CDR3 is TGTGCTAGTGGTTACCCCGCTAAGAGCTCCTACGAGCAGTACTTC. The encoded protein is CASGYPAKSSYEQYF.

This clone was counted a single time. This chain joins TRBV5-1 and TRBJ2-2, with TRBD1 matching 8 bases. The V segment lost 3 bases and the J segment 0 bases; nucleotides outside the gene matches: 1. The CDR3 is 15 amino acids. Germline V gene lookup returns CDR1 SGHRS and CDR2 YFSETQ. The CDR3 DNA reads TGCGCCAGCAGCTGGGGACAGGCGAACACCGGGGAGCTGTTTTTT. Translated, it gives CASSWGQANTGELFF.

The J gene is TRBJ1-3, the V gene TRBV5-1; a possible D gene is TRBD1 (6 bases). The CDR3 loop spans 15 amino acids. V dropped 2 bases and J dropped 2 bases, with 11 bases sitting between them. The germline gives CDR1 SGHRS, CDR2 YFSETQ. The CDR3 reads CASSFWGTTGNTIYF. CDR3 coding DNA: TGCGCCAGCAGCTTTTGGGGGACAACTGGAAACACCATATATTTT.

The rearrangement uses TRBV3-1 (or the pseudogene TRBV3-2) and TRBJ1-1; 8 bases are a match to TRBD1. This CDR3 is 14 amino acids long. Trimming took 5 bases from V and 5 from J; bases not matched to a gene: 7. The germline V gene encodes CDR1 LGHDT and CDR2 YNNKEL (reference sequence). The CDR3 coding sequence is TGTGCCAGCAGCGCAGGACAGGGCGGGACTGAAGCTTTCTTT. Its translation: CASSAGQGGTEAFF.

V usage is TRBV5-1 and J usage is TRBJ2-3; no firm D call. Trimming cost V 5 bases and J 10 bases, with 17 bases left between them. This CDR3 comprises 13 residues. CDR1 and CDR2 (germline): SGHRS, YFSETQ. The CDR3 sequence: CASSSSSFVAQYF. The DNA of the CDR3 is TGCGCCAGCAGTTCCTCCTCTTTTGTCGCGCAGTATTTT.

The chain is built from TRBV6-7 and TRBJ2-7; the D gene is possibly TRBD1 (5 bases). TRBV6-7 is classed as an ORF, of uncertain function. The CDR3 contains 15 residues. V was shortened by 5 bases and J by 5 bases, with 19 bases between the two germline ends. The CDR3 DNA follows: TGTGCCAGCAGTAGTGGACGGGTGGCCAGGGACGAGCAGTACTTC. It specifies CASSSGRVARDEQYF.

The chain combines TRBV27 with TRBJ1-1; no firm D call. Germline CDR1 MNHEY, CDR2 SMNVEV (reference sequence). Trimming removed 6 bases from V and 8 bases from J, with 16 bases in between. The CDR3 sequence is 13 residues long. CDR3: CASSLDRTLEAFF. CDR3 sequence (DNA): TGTGCCAGCAGCCTCGACCGGACTCTGGAAGCTTTCTTT.

The V and J genes are TRBV19 and TRBJ1-4; 7 nucleotides line up with TRBD1. Germline assignment: CDR1 LNHDA and CDR2 SQIVND (reference sequence). V gave up 7 bases and J gave up 0 bases; unmatched junction bases: 5. The CDR3 totals 15 residues. The CDR3 spells CASMAQGATNEKLFF. In DNA, the CDR3 is TGTGCCAGTATGGCTCAGGGGGCAACTAATGAAAAACTGTTTTTT.

The V gene is TRBV2, the J gene TRBJ2-3, with TRBD1 as a possible D gene (6 bases). Per germline, CDR1 SNHLY and CDR2 FYNNEI. This CDR3 has 12 amino acids. Trimming left V 6 bases short and J 6 bases short, with 10 bases between. CDR3 loop: CASRGTTDTQYF. CDR3 in DNA: TGTGCCAGCAGGGGGACAACGGATACGCAGTATTTT.

This clone was recorded once. Distinct nucleotide sequences in the sample also encode this CDR3. The rearrangement uses TRBV5-1 and TRBJ1-3; D not resolved. This CDR3 comprises 14 residues. The germline V gene encodes CDR1 SGHRS and CDR2 YFSETQ. V was pared by 4 bases and J by 4 bases, with 12 bases between. DNA of the CDR3: TGCGCCAGCAGCCTCGCAGGTTACGGAAACACCATATATTTT. It translates to CASSLAGYGNTIYF.

The chain couples TRBV5-6 to TRBJ1-6; D unresolved. Germline V CDR1 and CDR2: SGHDT, YYEEEE. The germline V and J ends were trimmed by 2 bases and 8 bases, with 5 bases remaining between them. CDR3 size: 12 residues. The CDR3 here is CASSLRDSPLHF. The DNA of the CDR3 is TGTGCCAGCAGCTTACGGGATTCACCCCTCCACTTT.

The chain links TRBV7-9 to TRBJ2-5; D may be TRBD1 (5 bases). The germline gives CDR1 SEHNR, CDR2 FQNEAQ (reference sequence). The CDR3 has 12 amino acids. Trimming took off 8 bases at V and 0 bases at J, with 7 bases between the two ends. DNA of the CDR3: TGTGCCAGCTCGACAGACCAAGAGACCCAGTACTTC. Translating it yields CASSTDQETQYF.

Comments on this clone: Other DNA sequences in this specimen translate into the identical CDR3. The V and J genes are TRBV27 and TRBJ2-3; D perhaps matches TRBD2 (5 bases). Germline loops: CDR1 MNHEY, CDR2 SMNVEV (reference sequence). Trimming took 2 bases from V and 5 from J, leaving 8 bases between them. The CDR3 loop spans 13 amino acids. The CDR3 region is CASSLQGRDTQYF. The CDR3 DNA reads as TGTGCCAGCAGTTTACAAGGGAGAGATACGCAGTATTTT.

V is TRBV10-1 and J is TRBJ1-5, with D unclear. The V gene's germline CDR1 is WNHNN and CDR2 SYGVQD (reference sequence). The length of the CDR3 is 13 residues. Trimming took off 2 bases at V and 4 bases at J, with 6 bases between the two ends. In DNA form, the CDR3 reads TGCGCCAGCAGTGAGCCCCTTAATCAGCCCCAGCATTTT. It translates to CASSEPLNQPQHF.

This chain uses TRBV6-6 with TRBJ1-2; unclear D gene. The CDR3 contains 12 residues. CDR1 is MNHNY, CDR2 SVGAGI, per germline (reference sequence). Trimming shortened V by 7 bases and J by 5 bases, and 11 bases separated the two germline ends. CDR3 in DNA: TGTGCCAGCACGGGTGGCGTGTATGGCTACACCTTC. It codes for CASTGGVYGYTF.

Note on this clone: Other DNA sequences within the sample encode an identical CDR3. This chain connects TRBV11-2 to TRBJ2-7, with 9 positions matching TRBD2. Germline values: CDR1 SGHAT, CDR2 FQNNGV. Losses at the gene ends were 6 bases for V and 0 bases for J; bases not matched to a gene: 18. There are 19 residues in the CDR3. The CDR3 sequence is CASRSGRGGTAGGSYEQYF. The CDR3 nucleotides read TGTGCCAGCAGGTCTGGACGGGGTGGGACAGCGGGGGGCTCCTACGAGCAGTACTTC.

This clone is a singleton in its sample. The gene calls are TRBV3-1 (or the pseudogene TRBV3-2) and TRBJ2-2; maybe TRBD2 (6 bases). This CDR3 contains 17 residues. V lost 4 bases and J 3 bases, leaving 18 bases between the germline ends. In germline, CDR1 is LGHDT, CDR2 YNNKEL (reference sequence). The CDR3 DNA sequence: TGTGCCAGCAGCCCTCGGCGGGGACCGTTGGACACCGGGGAGCTGTTTTTT. It codes for CASSPRRGPLDTGELFF.

This chain joins TRBV7-9 and TRBJ1-3; D is undetermined. Germline lookup yields CDR1 SEHNR and CDR2 FQNEAQ (reference sequence). The CDR3 has 13 amino acids. V was pared by 4 bases and J by 3 bases, with 7 bases between. DNA for the CDR3: TGTGCCAGCAGCTCAGCTCTTGGAAACACCATATATTTT. Translated, it gives CASSSALGNTIYF.

The gene calls are TRBV6-5 and TRBJ2-7; D might be TRBD1 (6 bases). The germline V and J ends were trimmed by 6 bases and 3 bases, with 18 bases remaining between them. Germline CDR1 and CDR2: MNHEY and SVGAGI. The CDR3 is 15 residues long. CDR3 in DNA: TGTGCCAGCAGCCGCACAGGGCCCCGGGGCTACGAGCAGTACTTC. Residues: CASSRTGPRGYEQYF.

This clone was seen a few times. The chain's CDR3 is CASSLPDRPYGYTF. The CDR3 coding sequence is TGTGCCAGCAGCTTGCCCGACAGGCCCTATGGCTACACCTTC. V is TRBV5-4 and J is TRBJ1-2, with D possibly being TRBD1 (6 bases). CDR3 length: 14 residues. CDR1 is SGHNT, CDR2 YYREEE, per germline (reference sequence). V lost 1 base and J lost 4, with 11 bases in between.

The genes are TRBV4-1 and TRBJ1-5, with 10 bases lining up with TRBD1. This CDR3 comprises 18 residues. Germline loops: CDR1 MGHRA, CDR2 YSYEKL. V lost 0 bases, J lost 5 bases, and 10 bases stayed unmatched. The CDR3 spells CASSQDGGQGKGDQPQHF. The CDR3, as DNA: TGCGCCAGCAGCCAAGATGGGGGACAGGGGAAGGGGGATCAGCCCCAGCATTTT.

The rearrangement joins TRBV19 to TRBJ2-2, with 11 bases identical to TRBD2. Germline V gives CDR1 LNHDA, CDR2 SQIVND (reference sequence). Germline trimming cut 9 bases from V and 1 base from J; bases unmatched to any gene: 4. CDR3 length equals 15 residues. This CDR3 reads CASHGLAGNTGELFF. The CDR3 bases are TGTGCCAGCCATGGACTAGCGGGGAACACCGGGGAGCTGTTTTTT.

V and J are TRBV7-6 and TRBJ1-6; 7 bases map to TRBD1. V was clipped by 5 bases and J by 10 bases; unmatched bases: 8. The length of the CDR3 is 14 residues. Germline CDR1 reads SGHVS; CDR2 reads FNYEAQ. CDR3 in DNA: TGTGCCAGCAGCCAACAGGGGACTTACTCACCCCTCCACTTT. It translates to CASSQQGTYSPLHF.

This rearrangement joins TRBV3-1 (or the pseudogene TRBV3-2) to TRBJ2-5; 9 bases line up with TRBD2. The CDR3 spans 15 residues. Germline CDR1 is LGHDT and CDR2 is YNNKEL (reference sequence). V lost 1 base and J lost 5; bases outside the gene matches: 5. CDR3 region: CASSQGRTSAETQYF. DNA for the CDR3: TGTGCCAGCAGCCAAGGGAGGACTAGCGCCGAGACCCAGTACTTC.

The chain has TRBV10-1 and TRBJ2-5; D is unresolved. V was trimmed by 1 base and J by 4 bases, leaving 7 bases between them. The CDR3 length is 13 residues. CDR1 and CDR2 from the germline V gene are WNHNN and SYGVQD (reference sequence). The CDR3 reads CASSEWSGETQYF. The CDR3 DNA reads TGCGCCAGCAGTGAGTGGTCAGGAGAGACCCAGTACTTC.